The 24 T cell receptor beta chains reported below all come from one sample, sequenced in a study of T-cell reconstitution after alpha-beta-depleted transplantation in children. Library preparation (for TCRbeta) was performed with unique molecular identifiers. TCRdb processed the PCR reads anew with MiXCR; each CDR3 protein has one entry. The sample lists about 980,000 distinct CDR3 sequences, about 26% occurring once. Specimen: PBMCs, mostly from graft donor cells, collected 360 days after TCRalphabeta/CD19-depleted stem cell transplant. These receptor sequences come from a boy under three years old who had a stem cell transplant for SCID, so the T cells may come from the graft donor.

This clonotype has more than one count but fewer than ten. The V and J genes are TRBV20-1 and TRBJ2-7, with 9 bases that match TRBD1. Germline-derived CDR1 and CDR2 are DFQATT and SNEGSKA (reference sequence). This CDR3 is built from 15 residues. V dropped 0 bases and J dropped 3; count of bases not matched to a gene: 6. CDR3 residues: CSARDPSGQGYEQYF. The CDR3 bases are TGCAGTGCTAGAGATCCATCGGGACAGGGCTACGAGCAGTACTTC.

In this sample, this clonotype turned up once. This chain uses TRBV3-1 with TRBJ1-1; maybe TRBD1 (5 bases). V dropped 2 bases and J dropped 10 bases, with 17 bases sitting between them. CDR3 size: 14 residues. CDR1 and CDR2 (germline): LGHDT, YNNKEL (reference sequence). The CDR3 DNA is TGTGCCAGCAGCCAACCCGGACGGGGCCTGGGAGCTTTCTTT. Translation gives CASSQPGRGLGAFF.

This clonotype was counted a few times. The chain combines TRBV24-1 with TRBJ1-2; D is unclear. The ends were cut back, 4 bases at V and 8 bases at J, with 22 bases in the middle. The CDR3 has 16 residues. Germline V gives CDR1 KGHDR, CDR2 SFDVKD. CDR3 DNA sequence: TGTGCCACCAGTGACTATCATCAGGCAGGATCGAAGGGCTACACCTTC. Translating gives CATSDYHQAGSKGYTF.

Only a few counts were recorded for this clonotype. The chain joins TRBV28 to TRBJ1-5; 9 nucleotides line up with TRBD1. The CDR3 has 15 residues. V was pared by 2 bases and J by 3 bases, with 2 bases of the junction left unmatched. Looked up from germline, CDR1 is MDHEN and CDR2 is SYDVKM. This chain's CDR3 is CASSLHRGLNQPQHF. As DNA, the CDR3 is TGTGCCAGCAGTTTACACAGGGGGCTCAATCAGCCCCAGCATTTT.

The CDR3 sequence: CASSQSYSGRGTIYNEQFF. The CDR3 nucleotides read TGTGCCAGCAGCCAGTCGTATAGCGGACGGGGGACGATCTACAATGAGCAGTTCTTC. The chain combines TRBV3-1 with TRBJ2-1; D is possibly TRBD2 (6 bases). This CDR3 is built from 19 residues. The V and J ends lost 3 bases and 3 bases respectively, with 24 bases between them. Germline V gives CDR1 LGHDT, CDR2 YNNKEL (reference sequence).

The rearrangement uses TRBV5-6 and TRBJ2-3; no clear D. The V gene lost 5 bases and the J gene lost 0 bases, with 10 bases spanning the gap. CDR3 length: 14 amino acids. Germline CDR1 SGHDT, CDR2 YYEEEE. The CDR3 is CASRLTASTDTQYF. In DNA, the CDR3 is TGTGCCAGCAGGTTGACTGCTAGCACAGATACGCAGTATTTT.

In the case of this clonotype: This sequence may be a read error, since a much larger clone differs from it by one base. The V gene is TRBV2, the J gene TRBJ2-3; 11 bases agree with TRBD2. This CDR3 is built from 15 residues. Looked up from germline, CDR1 is SNHLY and CDR2 is FYNNEI. J was trimmed by 4 bases and V by 3 bases; bases with no gene match: 3. The DNA of the CDR3 is TGTGCCAGCAGTGATAGCGGGGGGGTACCAGATACGCAGTATTTT. It specifies CASSDSGGVPDTQYF.

This chain joins TRBV7-9 and TRBJ2-5, with TRBD2 identical over 7 bases. V shed 7 bases, J shed 6 bases, and the junction held 2 bases outside the gene matches. This CDR3 has 11 amino acids. CDR1 SEHNR and CDR2 FQNEAQ come from the germline V gene (reference sequence). The CDR3 sequence: CASTGGKTQYF. The CDR3 nucleotides read TGTGCCAGCACCGGGGGGAAGACCCAGTACTTC.

This clonotype was detected a few times. This chain joins TRBV15 and TRBJ1-3, with 7 bases fitting TRBD1. Trimming cost V 0 bases and J 7 bases; bases outside gene matches: 9. This CDR3 is 16 amino acids long. Germline CDR1 is LNHNV and CDR2 is YYDKDF (reference sequence). This chain's CDR3 is CATSRDVSSRGNTIYF. As DNA, the CDR3 is TGTGCCACCAGCAGAGATGTGTCGTCCAGGGGGAACACCATATATTTT.

This sequence joins TRBV3-1 and TRBJ1-1; D ambiguous. The CDR3 consists of 13 residues. V lost 1 base and J 7 bases, leaving 10 bases between the germline ends. CDR1 is LGHDT and CDR2 is YNNKEL in the germline V gene (reference sequence). As DNA, the CDR3 is TGTGCCAGCAGCCAAGGGGTGAACGGTGAAGCTTTCTTT. Amino acids: CASSQGVNGEAFF.

The chain links TRBV12-3 or TRBV12-4 to TRBJ1-3; no firm D call. Trimming cost V 3 bases and J 3 bases, with 9 bases left between them. This CDR3 is 14 amino acids long. CDR3 region: CASSLGGIGNTIYF. For the CDR3, the DNA is TGTGCCAGCAGTTTGGGAGGGATTGGAAACACCATATATTTT.

The chain has TRBV28 and TRBJ1-2, with 12 bases lining up with TRBD1. The ends lost 6 bases at V and 7 bases at J; junction bases unmatched: 3. CDR1 is MDHEN and CDR2 is SYDVKM in the germline V gene. This CDR3 has 13 residues. CDR3 residues: CASSRDRGPGYTF. CDR3 in DNA: TGTGCCAGCAGCAGGGACAGGGGGCCTGGCTACACCTTC.

This sequence joins TRBV12-3 or TRBV12-4 and TRBJ1-1; possibly TRBD1 for D (5 bases). Trimming cost V 3 bases and J 0 bases, with 11 bases left between them. The length of the CDR3 is 15 residues. Written as DNA, the CDR3 is TGTGCCAGCAGTTTCCGAGGGACGGTGAACACTGAAGCTTTCTTT. It translates to CASSFRGTVNTEAFF.

This clonotype was seen more than once but under ten times. The CDR3 protein is CASSPGTPFTDTQYF. CDR3 DNA sequence: TGCGCCAGCAGCCCCGGGACACCTTTCACAGATACGCAGTATTTT. V gene TRBV5-1 combines with J gene TRBJ2-3, with D tentatively TRBD1 (6 bases). This CDR3 comprises 15 residues. Germline loops: CDR1 SGHRS, CDR2 YFSETQ. Trimming removed 4 bases at V and 2 bases at J, with 14 bases between.

The rearrangement uses TRBV5-5 and TRBJ2-7; 7 bases are shared with TRBD1. Germline values: CDR1 SGHKS, CDR2 YYEKEE (reference sequence). V shed 3 bases and J 6 bases; nucleotides not matched to a gene: 21. The CDR3 spans 18 residues. The CDR3 loop reads CASSSDLRDSVFWGEQYF. In DNA, the CDR3 is TGTGCCAGCAGCTCAGACCTCCGGGACAGCGTGTTCTGGGGCGAGCAGTACTTC.

This clonotype was counted between two and nine times. The chain employs TRBV5-6 and TRBJ2-1; TRBD2 agrees at 7 bases. This CDR3 region has 17 residues. J lost 4 bases, V lost 0 bases, and 10 bases had no gene match. CDR1 and CDR2 from the germline V gene are SGHDT and YYEEEE. The CDR3 spells CASSLGYIASGYNEQFF. CDR3 bases: TGTGCCAGCAGCTTGGGGTATATAGCTAGCGGATACAATGAGCAGTTCTTC.

This clonotype came up a few times. V is TRBV10-2 and J is TRBJ2-2; 10 bases agree with TRBD1. CDR3 length equals 16 residues. The germline V gene encodes CDR1 WSHSY and CDR2 SAAADI. Losses at the gene ends were 4 bases for V and 7 bases for J; bases not matched to a gene: 9. The CDR3: CASSAPDRGLNGELFF. The CDR3 DNA reads as TGCGCCAGCAGTGCCCCCGACAGGGGGCTTAACGGGGAGCTGTTTTTT.

The sample holds a few counts of this clonotype. V and J are TRBV7-9 and TRBJ1-2; weak D call: TRBD1 (5 bases). There are 13 residues in the CDR3. Germline values: CDR1 SEHNR, CDR2 FQNEAQ (reference sequence). The V end was cut by 10 bases, the J end by 1 base, with 13 bases between. In DNA, the CDR3 is TGTGCCACCGGAGGGGCGCTTAACTATGGCTACACCTTC. It yields the protein CATGGALNYGYTF.

The table lists this clonotype with a few counts. This chain connects TRBV6-1 to TRBJ2-7; the match to TRBD1 covers 9 bases. This CDR3 is 16 amino acids long. Germline V gene data show CDR1 as MNHNS and CDR2 as SASEGT. The J segment lost 2 bases and the V segment lost 6 bases, leaving 11 bases of the junction unmatched. The CDR3 DNA reads TGTGCCAGCAGCCCCCTATCGGGACAGGGAGCCTACGAGCAGTACTTC. It is translated as CASSPLSGQGAYEQYF.

This clonotype showed up just a few times. The chain joins TRBV27 to TRBJ1-5; 11 bases agree with TRBD1. V lost 3 bases and J lost 6; bases outside the gene matches: 7. The length of the CDR3 is 16 residues. CDR1 is MNHEY, CDR2 SMNVEV, per germline (reference sequence). CDR3 DNA sequence: TGTGCCAGCAGTTTCCTTGGACAGGGGGCCCCTCAGCCCCAGCATTTT. Amino acid sequence: CASSFLGQGAPQPQHF.

This chain joins TRBV5-1 and TRBJ2-5; TRBD2 matches 7 bases. Germline CDR1 is SGHRS and CDR2 is YFSETQ. The CDR3 sequence is 15 residues long. The V and J ends lost 3 bases and 5 bases, in that order; junction bases with no gene match: 10. The CDR3 bases are TGCGCCAGCAGCTGGGGACTACCGCCGAGGGAGACCCAGTACTTC. Protein sequence: CASSWGLPPRETQYF.

This clonotype occurred a few times. V is TRBV4-2 and J is TRBJ2-3; 8 nucleotides match TRBD2. There are 18 residues in the CDR3. CDR1 and CDR2 (germline): LGHNA, YNFKEQ. With 0 bases clipped from V and 7 bases from J, the junction kept 15 bases outside the gene matches. In nucleotides, the CDR3 is TGTGCCAGCAGCCAAGATCGTAGGCGGGGGGCCCCGTCAAATACGCAGTATTTT. Translated: CASSQDRRRGAPSNTQYF.

This clonotype came up a few times. The chain combines TRBV28 with TRBJ2-3, with D perhaps TRBD2 (6 bases). The germline CDR1 and CDR2 sequences are MDHEN and SYDVKM. This CDR3 spans 15 amino acids. V was trimmed by 4 bases and J by 5 bases, leaving 16 bases between them. CDR3 region: CASSSPGLPGDTQYF. CDR3 nucleotides: TGTGCCAGCAGTTCCCCGGGACTCCCCGGAGATACGCAGTATTTT.

This clonotype was counted between two and nine times. J is TRBJ2-7 and V is TRBV12-3 or TRBV12-4; 10 bases agree with TRBD2. With V trimmed by 8 bases and J by 3 bases, 10 bases remained unmatched. This CDR3 region has 15 residues. The CDR3: CASRPRLAGDYEQYF. CDR3 bases: TGTGCCAGCCGCCCACGACTAGCGGGTGACTACGAGCAGTACTTC.